These 21 T cell receptor beta chains originate from one sample sequenced in a study of PD-1 blockade in classical Hodgkin lymphoma. Produced via immunoSEQ multiplex PCR; TCRdb's table is partial and in-frame only. Seen here are approximately 22,000 clones, roughly four fifths observed once, and the top ten hold less than 25%. Every one of the patients relapsed after autologous stem cell transplantation (brentuximab vedotin exposure was variable). The sequenced sample was peripheral blood mononuclear cells (PBMCs), obtained before the second cycle of nivolumab. Receptors were obtained from a human donor with classical Hodgkin lymphoma.

The V call is TRBV7-9, the J call TRBJ2-5; 7 bases fit TRBD1. This CDR3 spans 15 amino acids. The V gene end was trimmed by 6 bases and the J gene end by 4 bases; junction bases not matched to a gene: 11. Germline CDR1 and CDR2: SEHNR and FQNEAQ (reference sequence). As DNA, the CDR3 is TGTGCCAGCAGTACAGGGGACCGCATTCCAGAGACCCAGTACTTC. Protein: CASSTGDRIPETQYF. The entire variable domain, with the rest obtained from reference TRBV7-9 and TRBJ2-5, is as follows: DTGVSQNPRHKITKRGQNVTFRCDPISEHNRLYWYRQTLGQGPEFLTYFQNEAQLEKSRLLSDRFSAERPKGSFSTLEIQRTEQGDSAMYLCASSTGDRIPETQYFGPGTRLLVL.

This clone was counted a few times. The J gene is TRBJ2-3, the V gene TRBV19; possible D gene TRBD2, 5 bases. V was shortened by 2 bases and J by 8 bases, with 8 bases between the two germline ends. The CDR3 is 12 residues long. Per germline, CDR1 LNHDA and CDR2 SQIVND (reference sequence). CDR3 nucleotides: TGTGCCAGTAGTATATCAGGAGGTACGCAGTATTTT. Protein product: CASSISGGTQYF.

This chain connects TRBV19 to TRBJ2-1, with D unresolved. From germline, CDR1 is LNHDA and CDR2 SQIVND (reference sequence). V dropped 4 bases and J dropped 4 bases, with 8 bases sitting between them. This CDR3 is built from 13 residues. The CDR3 DNA reads TGTGCCAGTAGTACCAACTTGTACAATGAGCAGTTCTTC. Translation: CASSTNLYNEQFF.

The chain recombines TRBV5-5 with TRBJ1-5; maybe TRBD1 (6 bases). The CDR3 has 15 residues. Germline loops: CDR1 SGHKS, CDR2 YYEKEE (reference sequence). With 3 bases removed from V and 1 base from J, the gap between germline ends came to 11 bases. CDR3 DNA: TGTGCCAGCAGCTACAGGGTTGGGAGCAATCAGCCCCAGCATTTT. Amino acids: CASSYRVGSNQPQHF.

This chain links TRBV28 with TRBJ2-3, with unresolved D. Deletions cut 6 bases from V and 3 bases from J, with 7 bases between. The CDR3 sequence is 12 residues long. Germline-derived CDR1 and CDR2 are MDHEN and SYDVKM. CDR3 DNA sequence: TGTGCCAGCAGCCGGACGACAGATACGCAGTATTTT. Its translation is CASSRTTDTQYF.

This clone appeared a few times. The V call is TRBV6-4, the J call TRBJ2-1; possibly TRBD1 for D (6 bases). Trimming shortened V by 6 bases and J by 4 bases, and 10 bases separated the two germline ends. The CDR3 is made up of 13 amino acids. CDR1 MRHNA and CDR2 SNTAGT come from the germline V gene. CDR3 in amino acids: CASSRQEYNEQFF. The CDR3 DNA follows: TGTGCCAGCAGCCGACAGGAATACAATGAGCAGTTCTTC.

This clone appeared a few times. J is TRBJ2-7 and V is TRBV20-1; D is uncertain. CDR1 and CDR2 (germline): DFQATT, SNEGSKA (reference sequence). The V and J ends lost 1 base and 7 bases respectively, with 8 bases between them. The CDR3 length is 11 residues. The CDR3 protein is CSARASTEQYF. CDR3 sequence (DNA): TGCAGTGCTAGAGCAAGCACGGAGCAGTACTTC.

The chain joins TRBV2 to TRBJ2-7; unclear D gene. CDR3 length: 16 amino acids. The germline V gene encodes CDR1 SNHLY and CDR2 FYNNEI. Trimming took off 3 bases at V and 0 bases at J, with 15 bases between the two ends. The CDR3 protein is CASSETLGRVSYEQYF. In DNA, the CDR3 is TGTGCCAGCAGTGAGACTCTGGGCCGGGTCTCCTACGAGCAGTACTTC.

This chain connects TRBV19 to TRBJ1-5; D call uncertain. The CDR3 is made up of 12 amino acids. Trimming removed 7 bases at V and 7 bases at J, with 11 bases between. Germline-derived CDR1 and CDR2 are LNHDA and SQIVND (reference sequence). DNA of the CDR3: TGTGCCAGTAAAATCGGTGACCAGCCCCAGCATTTT. Its protein is CASKIGDQPQHF.

This clone is labeled as medium-sized (0.01 to 0.1%). The chain recombines TRBV19 with TRBJ2-1; maybe TRBD2 (6 bases). This CDR3 is built from 12 residues. V lost 3 bases to trimming and J lost 7 bases, with 7 bases between them. Looked up from germline, CDR1 is LNHDA and CDR2 is SQIVND (reference sequence). CDR3 DNA sequence: TGTGCCAGTAGTATTGGGGGGAATGAGCAGTTCTTC. As protein: CASSIGGNEQFF.

Note on this clone: This CDR3 is also generated by other DNA sequences in the sample. This chain joins TRBV2 and TRBJ2-4; the match to TRBD2 covers 9 bases. Trimming removed 8 bases from V and 2 bases from J; junction bases left unmatched: 4. Germline CDR1 SNHLY, CDR2 FYNNEI. CDR3 length: 14 amino acids. CDR3 nucleotides: TGTGCCAGCCGGCTAGCGGGACCCAAAAACATTCAGTACTTC. Its protein is CASRLAGPKNIQYF.

The chain employs TRBV19 and TRBJ2-7, with 9 bases identical to TRBD2. This CDR3 has 18 amino acids. The V gene's germline CDR1 is LNHDA and CDR2 SQIVND (reference sequence). The J segment lost 0 bases and the V segment lost 3 bases, leaving 12 bases of the junction unmatched. This chain's CDR3 is CASSMAPSLAGFSYEQYF. Written as DNA, the CDR3 is TGTGCCAGTAGTATGGCCCCCTCTCTAGCGGGGTTCTCCTACGAGCAGTACTTC.

The J gene is TRBJ2-5, the V gene TRBV6-6; no clear D. From germline, CDR1 is MNHNY and CDR2 SVGAGI (reference sequence). The V and J ends lost 0 bases and 1 base respectively, with 6 bases between them. The CDR3 sequence is 14 residues long. The CDR3 sequence is CASSYSASQETQYF. The CDR3 DNA follows: TGTGCCAGCAGTTACTCGGCTAGCCAAGAGACCCAGTACTTC.

The chain employs TRBV7-8 and TRBJ2-7; 11 bases line up with TRBD2. The trim removed 0 bases at V and 4 bases at J, leaving 8 bases unmatched. Germline V gene lookup returns CDR1 SGHVS and CDR2 FQNEAQ. The CDR3 runs to 17 residues. The CDR3 sequence is CASSLAPGLAGGYEQYF. In DNA form, the CDR3 reads TGTGCCAGCAGCTTAGCGCCCGGGCTAGCGGGGGGTTACGAGCAGTACTTC.

V usage is TRBV11-2 and J usage is TRBJ1-1; 8 positions agree with TRBD1. The ends lost 4 bases at V and 10 bases at J; junction bases unmatched: 14. Per the germline V gene, CDR1 is SGHAT and CDR2 is FQNNGV. This CDR3 comprises 15 residues. The CDR3 bases are TGTGCCAGCAGCTCCCCCGGGACAGGTCGTTCGGTAGCTTTCTTT. It encodes CASSSPGTGRSVAFF.

Worth noting for this clone: A junction end diverges from the germline sequence, so it may reflect a read error. The chain employs TRBV29-1 and TRBJ2-5; TRBD2 might be the D (6 bases). Germline assignment: CDR1 SQVTM and CDR2 ANQGSEA. This CDR3 is 13 amino acids long. CDR3 sequence: CSAEPGGDETQYF. CDR3 sequence (DNA): TGCAGCGCTGAACCCGGGGGTGATGAGACCCAGTACTTC.

Relative to its sample, this clone is medium-sized. The chain joins TRBV9 to TRBJ2-7, with a possible D match to TRBD1 (5 bases). The germline CDR1 and CDR2 sequences are SGDLS and YYNGEE. Trimming shortened V by 8 bases and J by 0 bases, and 21 bases separated the two germline ends. The CDR3 consists of 16 residues. CDR3 amino acids: CARAYKWGLSSYEQYF. CDR3 bases: TGTGCCAGAGCGTATAAGTGGGGCCTGAGCTCCTACGAGCAGTACTTC.

V gene TRBV11-2 combines with J gene TRBJ2-4; D gene uncertain. The CDR3 contains 14 residues. V was cut by 5 bases and J by 6 bases, with 14 bases left in between. Germline lookup yields CDR1 SGHAT and CDR2 FQNNGV. DNA for the CDR3: TGTGCCAGCAGCCTCGGCACAGCCCTAAACATTCAGTACTTC. The encoded protein is CASSLGTALNIQYF.

V and J are TRBV5-4 and TRBJ2-7; weak D call: TRBD2 (5 bases). From germline, CDR1 is SGHNT and CDR2 YYREEE (reference sequence). The CDR3 is 13 residues long. Deletions cut 0 bases from V and 3 bases from J, with 7 bases between. The CDR3 DNA sequence: TGTGCCAGCAGCTTGGAGGCGGGCTACGAGCAGTACTTC. Translated: CASSLEAGYEQYF. Supplemented by reference TRBV5-4 and TRBJ2-7, the full variable domain reads ETGVTQSPTHLIKTRGQQVTLRCSSQSGHNTVSWYQQALGQGPQFIFQYYREEENGRGNFPPRFSGLQFPNYSSELNVNALELDDSALYLCASSLEAGYEQYFGPGTRLTVT.

This clone occurred once. This chain connects TRBV6-5 to TRBJ2-1; D may match TRBD1 or TRBD2 (6 bases each). CDR3 size: 13 residues. Germline assignment: CDR1 MNHEY and CDR2 SVGAGI. V lost 5 bases and J 9 bases, leaving 14 bases between the germline ends. CDR3 in DNA: TGTGCCAGCAGTGTCCTTCCGGGGGCTGAGCAGTTCTTC. It codes for CASSVLPGAEQFF.

V is TRBV7-9 and J is TRBJ2-1; D call uncertain. V was pared by 3 bases and J by 9 bases, with 12 bases between. CDR3 length: 13 residues. Germline loops: CDR1 SEHNR, CDR2 FQNEAQ (reference sequence). CDR3 in DNA: TGTGCCAGCAGCTTCTCCTCGTCAGGTGAGCAGTTCTTC. Translated: CASSFSSSGEQFF.